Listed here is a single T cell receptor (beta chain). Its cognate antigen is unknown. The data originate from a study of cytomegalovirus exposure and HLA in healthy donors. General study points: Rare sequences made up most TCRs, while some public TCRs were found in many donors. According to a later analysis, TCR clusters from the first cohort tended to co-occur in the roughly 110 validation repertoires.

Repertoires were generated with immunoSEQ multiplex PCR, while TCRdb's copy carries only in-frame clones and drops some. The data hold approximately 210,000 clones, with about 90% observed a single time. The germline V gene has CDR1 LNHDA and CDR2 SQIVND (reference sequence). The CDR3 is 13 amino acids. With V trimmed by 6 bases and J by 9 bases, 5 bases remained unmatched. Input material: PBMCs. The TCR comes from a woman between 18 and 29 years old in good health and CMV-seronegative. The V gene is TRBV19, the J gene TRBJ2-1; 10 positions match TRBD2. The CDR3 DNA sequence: TGTGCCAGTAGCCGGTTAGCGGGAGGTGAGCAGTTCTTC. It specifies CASSRLAGGEQFF.